This T cell receptor beta chain was obtained from a study of T cell repertoires in cytomegalovirus infection (dated by TCRdb to the late 2010s). At the level of the whole study: Because public TCR beta signatures pointed to carriage of CMV infection together with the matching HLA type, the HLA type of each donor mattered for the analysis. Overall study outcomes, separate from this receptor: The ex vivo response was dominated by HLA-C-restricted CMV-specific TCR beta clonotypes, and the single most frequent clonotype in two of eight donors was supplied by these HLA-C-restricted clonotypes. In both this cohort and an independent roughly 350-donor cohort, the cumulative frequency of public TCR beta family members distinguished carriers of CMV infection plus the relevant HLA type.

Looking up the germline V gene yields CDR1 SGHTA and CDR2 FQGNSA. V is pared back by 1 base and J by 2 bases, with 8 bases lying between the germline termini. The CDR3 goes from the cysteine to the phenylalanine over 14 residues. Kept here is only the CDR3 DNA, which spans 42 bases and is read in frame from base 1. The reads were generated on an Illumina HiSeq 1500. TCRdb handled the public reads itself, with Q25 trimming in fastp and clone calling in MiXCR, and kept productive beta chains. For every CDR3 protein sequence, its rows merge into one entry that carries the most common genes and DNA. Present in this sample are around 530,000 distinct CDR3 sequences, about 30% of which were seen just once. About 13% of the sample rests with the top ten. This clonotype was recorded many times. No cognate antigen has been identified for it. The sample holds no much larger clone one base away, and base qualities are not on file.

This sequence was found in a human donor in good health (CMV status not recorded). Some clones in this sample may be carry-over from other donors' samples. The sample taken for sequencing was PBMCs. The chain joins TRBV7-2 to TRBJ2-5, with no reliable assignment of the D segment. The base sequence is TGTGCCAGCAGCTTAGTAAGGGTACAAGAGACCCAGTACTTC. The encoded protein is CASSLVRVQETQYF.